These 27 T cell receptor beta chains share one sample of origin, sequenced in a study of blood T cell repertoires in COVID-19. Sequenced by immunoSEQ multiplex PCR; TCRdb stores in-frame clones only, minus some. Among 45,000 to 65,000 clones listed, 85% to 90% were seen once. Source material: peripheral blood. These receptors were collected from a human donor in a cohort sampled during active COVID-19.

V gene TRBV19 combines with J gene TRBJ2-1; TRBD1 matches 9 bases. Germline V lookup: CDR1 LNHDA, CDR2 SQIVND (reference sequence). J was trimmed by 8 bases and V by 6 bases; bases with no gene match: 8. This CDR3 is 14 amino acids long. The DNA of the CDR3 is TGTGCCAGTAGCCCTCGGGACAGGGACCATGAGCAGTTCTTC. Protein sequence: CASSPRDRDHEQFF. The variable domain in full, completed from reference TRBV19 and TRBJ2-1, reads DGGITQSPKYLFRKEGQNVTLSCEQNLNHDAMYWYRQDPGQGLRLIYYSQIVNDFQKGDIAEGYSVSREKKESFPLTVTSAQKNPTAFYLCASSPRDRDHEQFFGPGTRLTVL.

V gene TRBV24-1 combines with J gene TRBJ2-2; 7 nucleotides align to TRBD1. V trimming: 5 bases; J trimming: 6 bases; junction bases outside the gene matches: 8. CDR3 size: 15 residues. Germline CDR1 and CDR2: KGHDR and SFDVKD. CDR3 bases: TGTGCCACCAGTGCCCTGACGGACAGGTCCGGGGAGCTGTTTTTT. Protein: CATSALTDRSGELFF.

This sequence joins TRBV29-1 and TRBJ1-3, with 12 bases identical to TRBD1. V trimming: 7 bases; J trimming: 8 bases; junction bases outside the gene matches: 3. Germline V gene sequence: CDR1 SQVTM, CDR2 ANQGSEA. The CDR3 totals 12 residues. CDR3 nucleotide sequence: TGCAGCGGGGGACAGGGGGCCGACACCATATATTTT. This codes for CSGGQGADTIYF.

The CDR3 coding sequence is TGTGCCAGCAGCTCGGGACTAGCCGGATGGGGCTCCTACAATGAGCAGTTCTTC. It codes for CASSSGLAGWGSYNEQFF. The chain joins TRBV7-2 to TRBJ2-1; 9 nucleotides align to TRBD2. CDR1 is SGHTA, CDR2 FQGNSA, per germline. V was pared by 4 bases and J by 0 bases, with 10 bases of the junction left unmatched. The CDR3 sequence is 18 residues long.

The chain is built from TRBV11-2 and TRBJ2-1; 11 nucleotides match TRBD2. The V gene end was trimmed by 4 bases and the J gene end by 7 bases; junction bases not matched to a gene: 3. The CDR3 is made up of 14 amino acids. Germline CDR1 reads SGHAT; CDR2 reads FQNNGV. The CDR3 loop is CASSSTSGINEQFF. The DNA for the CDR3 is TGTGCCAGCAGCTCGACTAGCGGGATAAATGAGCAGTTCTTC. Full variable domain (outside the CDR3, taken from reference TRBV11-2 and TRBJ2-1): EAGVAQSPRYKIIEKRQSVAFWCNPISGHATLYWYQQILGQGPKLLIQFQNNGVVDDSQLPKDRFSAERLKGVDSTLKIQPAKLEDSAVYLCASSSTSGINEQFFGPGTRLTVL.

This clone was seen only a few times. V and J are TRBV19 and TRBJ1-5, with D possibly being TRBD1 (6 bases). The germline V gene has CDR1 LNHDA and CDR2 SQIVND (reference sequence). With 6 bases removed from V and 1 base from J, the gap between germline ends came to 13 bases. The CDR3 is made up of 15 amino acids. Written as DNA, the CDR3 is TGTGCCAGTAGCCGGGACACGCTAAGCAATCAGCCCCAGCATTTT. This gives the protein CASSRDTLSNQPQHF.

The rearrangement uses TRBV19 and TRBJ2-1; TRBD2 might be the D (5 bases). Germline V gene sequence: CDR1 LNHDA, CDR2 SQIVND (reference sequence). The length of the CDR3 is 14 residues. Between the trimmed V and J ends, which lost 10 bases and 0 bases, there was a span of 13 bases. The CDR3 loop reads CATGRESSYNEQFF. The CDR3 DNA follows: TGTGCCACGGGGAGAGAAAGCTCCTACAATGAGCAGTTCTTC.

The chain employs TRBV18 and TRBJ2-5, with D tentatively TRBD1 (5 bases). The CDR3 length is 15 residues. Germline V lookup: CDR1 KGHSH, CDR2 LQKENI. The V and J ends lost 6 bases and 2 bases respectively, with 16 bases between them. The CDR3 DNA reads TGTGCCAGCTCCCAGTCGGCAGGGCTACAAGAGACCCAGTACTTC. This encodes CASSQSAGLQETQYF.

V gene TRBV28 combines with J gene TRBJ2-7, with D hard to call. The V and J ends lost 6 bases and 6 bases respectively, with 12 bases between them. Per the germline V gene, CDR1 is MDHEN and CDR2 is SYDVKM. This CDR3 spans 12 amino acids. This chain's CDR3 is CASSRRRIEQYF. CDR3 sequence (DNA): TGTGCCAGCAGCCGACGGAGAATCGAGCAGTACTTC.

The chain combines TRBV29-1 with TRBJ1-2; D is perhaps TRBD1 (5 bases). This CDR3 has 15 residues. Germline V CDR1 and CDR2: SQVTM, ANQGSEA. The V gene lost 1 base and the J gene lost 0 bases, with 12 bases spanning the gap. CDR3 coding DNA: TGCAGCGTTGAAGGCACAGGAACATCTAACTATGGCTACACCTTC. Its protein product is CSVEGTGTSNYGYTF.

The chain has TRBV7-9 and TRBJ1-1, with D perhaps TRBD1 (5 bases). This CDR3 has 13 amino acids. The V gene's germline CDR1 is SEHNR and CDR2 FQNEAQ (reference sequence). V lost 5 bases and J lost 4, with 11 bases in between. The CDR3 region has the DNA TGTGCCAGCAGCCCGGCAGGGCGCACTGAAGCTTTCTTT. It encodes CASSPAGRTEAFF.

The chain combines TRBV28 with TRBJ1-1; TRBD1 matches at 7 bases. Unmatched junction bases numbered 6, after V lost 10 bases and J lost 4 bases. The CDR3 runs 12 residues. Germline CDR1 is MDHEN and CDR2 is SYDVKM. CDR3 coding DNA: TGTGCCATAAGGGGGCCGGGCACTGAAGCTTTCTTT. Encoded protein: CAIRGPGTEAFF.

This CDR3 is CASSWGLAGVSEQYV. The CDR3 nucleotides read TGTGCCAGCAGCTGGGGACTAGCGGGAGTATCCGAGCAGTACGTC. The J gene is TRBJ2-7, the V gene TRBV7-9, with TRBD2 identical over 14 bases. CDR3 length: 15 amino acids. J was trimmed by 6 bases and V by 4 bases; bases with no gene match: 5. Germline loops: CDR1 SEHNR, CDR2 FQNEAQ (reference sequence).

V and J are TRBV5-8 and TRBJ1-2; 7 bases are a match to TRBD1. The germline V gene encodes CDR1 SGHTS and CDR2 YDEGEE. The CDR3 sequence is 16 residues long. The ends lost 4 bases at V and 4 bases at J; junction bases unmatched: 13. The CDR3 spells CASSRPIVAGGYGYTF. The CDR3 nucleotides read TGTGCCAGCAGCCGACCCATCGTGGCAGGGGGCTATGGCTACACCTTC.

The DNA for the CDR3 is TGTGCCAGCAGCTTGGGAGGACAGGGGTACTATGGCTACACCTTC. Amino acids: CASSLGGQGYYGYTF. The rearrangement joins TRBV5-4 to TRBJ1-2, with 9 bases identical to TRBD1. The V gene's germline CDR1 is SGHNT and CDR2 YYREEE (reference sequence). V shed 0 bases and J 3 bases; nucleotides not matched to a gene: 3. The CDR3 runs to 15 residues. Based on the CDR3 plus reference TRBV5-4 and TRBJ1-2, the full variable domain is ETGVTQSPTHLIKTRGQQVTLRCSSQSGHNTVSWYQQALGQGPQFIFQYYREEENGRGNFPPRFSGLQFPNYSSELNVNALELDDSALYLCASSLGGQGYYGYTFGSGTRLTVV.

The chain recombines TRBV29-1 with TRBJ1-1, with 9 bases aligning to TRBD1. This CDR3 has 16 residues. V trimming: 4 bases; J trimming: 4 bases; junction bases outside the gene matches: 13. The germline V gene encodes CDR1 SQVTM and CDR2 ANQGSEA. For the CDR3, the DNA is TGCAGCGTTGTAGTACCACAGGGGGCTATCGGCACTGAAGCTTTCTTT. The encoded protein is CSVVVPQGAIGTEAFF.

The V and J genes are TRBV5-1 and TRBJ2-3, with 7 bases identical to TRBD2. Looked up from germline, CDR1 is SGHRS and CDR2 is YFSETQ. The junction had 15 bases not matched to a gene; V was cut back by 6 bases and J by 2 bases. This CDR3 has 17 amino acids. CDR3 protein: CASNPGYGGGSTDTQYF. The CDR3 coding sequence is TGCGCCAGCAACCCGGGTTATGGGGGGGGATCCACAGATACGCAGTATTTT. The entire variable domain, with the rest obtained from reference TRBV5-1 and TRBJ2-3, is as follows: KAGVTQTPRYLIKTRGQQVTLSCSPISGHRSVSWYQQTPGQGLQFLFEYFSETQRNKGNFPGRFSGRQFSNSRSEMNVSTLELGDSALYLCASNPGYGGGSTDTQYFGPGTRLTVL.

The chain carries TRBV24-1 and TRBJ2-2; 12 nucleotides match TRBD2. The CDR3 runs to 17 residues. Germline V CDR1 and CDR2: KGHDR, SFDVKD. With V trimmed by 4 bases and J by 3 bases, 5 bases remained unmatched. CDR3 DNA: TGTGCCACCAGTGACCGACTAGCGGGAGCCGACACCGGGGAGCTGTTTTTT. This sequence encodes CATSDRLAGADTGELFF.

The CDR3 sequence: CASSRDRNQPQHF. The DNA for the CDR3 is TGTGCCAGCAGCCGGGACAGAAATCAGCCCCAGCATTTT. The chain links TRBV7-3 to TRBJ1-5, with 7 bases fitting TRBD1. CDR1 is SGHTA and CDR2 is FQGTGA in the germline V gene. V shed 5 bases and J 4 bases; nucleotides not matched to a gene: 2. This CDR3 has 13 residues.

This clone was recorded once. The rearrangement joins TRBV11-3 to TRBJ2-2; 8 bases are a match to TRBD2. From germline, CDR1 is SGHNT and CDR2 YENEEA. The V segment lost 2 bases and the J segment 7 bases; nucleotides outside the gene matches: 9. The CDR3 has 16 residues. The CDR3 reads CASSLPRGREVGELFF. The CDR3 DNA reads TGTGCCAGCAGCTTACCTCGGGGGCGGGAGGTCGGGGAGCTGTTTTTT.

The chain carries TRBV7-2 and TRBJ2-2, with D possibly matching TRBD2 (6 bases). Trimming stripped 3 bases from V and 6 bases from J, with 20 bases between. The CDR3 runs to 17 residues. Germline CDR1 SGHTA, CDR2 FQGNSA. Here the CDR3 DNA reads TGTGCCAGCAGCTTTGCTAGCGCCCTCCGGGGTGCCGGGGAGCTGTTTTTT. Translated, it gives CASSFASALRGAGELFF.

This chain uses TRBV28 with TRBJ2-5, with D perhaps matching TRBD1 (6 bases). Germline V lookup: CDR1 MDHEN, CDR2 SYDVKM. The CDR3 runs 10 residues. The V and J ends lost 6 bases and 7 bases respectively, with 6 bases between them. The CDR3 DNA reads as TGTGCCAGCAGGGGGGCGACCCAGTACTTC. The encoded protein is CASRGATQYF.

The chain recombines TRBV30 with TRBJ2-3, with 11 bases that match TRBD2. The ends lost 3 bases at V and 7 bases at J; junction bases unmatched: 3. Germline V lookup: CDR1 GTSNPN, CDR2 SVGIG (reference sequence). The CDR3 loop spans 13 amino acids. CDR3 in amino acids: CAWRTSGTYTQYF. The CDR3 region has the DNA TGTGCCTGGAGGACTAGCGGGACTTATACGCAGTATTTT.

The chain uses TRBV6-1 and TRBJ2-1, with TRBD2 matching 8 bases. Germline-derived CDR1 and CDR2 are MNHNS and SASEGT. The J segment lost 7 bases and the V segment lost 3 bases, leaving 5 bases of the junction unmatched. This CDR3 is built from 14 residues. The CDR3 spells CASSEGIAGNEQFF. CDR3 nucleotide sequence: TGTGCCAGCAGTGAGGGGATAGCGGGAAATGAGCAGTTCTTC.

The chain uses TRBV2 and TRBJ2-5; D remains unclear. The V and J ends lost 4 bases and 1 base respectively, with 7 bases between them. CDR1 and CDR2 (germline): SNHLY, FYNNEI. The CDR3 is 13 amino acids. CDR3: CASSVESQETQYF. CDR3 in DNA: TGTGCCAGCAGTGTGGAGTCCCAAGAGACCCAGTACTTC.

CDR3 coding DNA: TGTGCCAGCAGCCAAGTGCTAGCGGGAGGGAAGTTCTTC. It translates to CASSQVLAGGKFF. The rearrangement links TRBV14 to TRBJ2-1; TRBD2 matches at 12 bases. The germline gives CDR1 SGHDN, CDR2 FVKESK. The length of the CDR3 is 13 residues. V shed 1 base, J shed 14 bases, and the junction held 3 bases outside the gene matches.

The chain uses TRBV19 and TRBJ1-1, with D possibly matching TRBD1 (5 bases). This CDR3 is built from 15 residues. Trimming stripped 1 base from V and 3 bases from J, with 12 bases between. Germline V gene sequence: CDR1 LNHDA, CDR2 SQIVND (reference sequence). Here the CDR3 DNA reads TGTGCCAGTAGTATAGGAGTCAGGGAGGACACTGAAGCTTTCTTT. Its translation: CASSIGVREDTEAFF.